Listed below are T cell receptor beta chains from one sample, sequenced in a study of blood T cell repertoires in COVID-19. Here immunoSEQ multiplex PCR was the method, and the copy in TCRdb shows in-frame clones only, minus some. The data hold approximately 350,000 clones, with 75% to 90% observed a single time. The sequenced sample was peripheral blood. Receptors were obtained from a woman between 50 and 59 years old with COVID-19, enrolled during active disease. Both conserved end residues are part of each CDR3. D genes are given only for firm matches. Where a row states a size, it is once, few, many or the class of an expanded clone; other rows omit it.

CDR3: CASSHPATNTGELFF
DNA: TGCGCCAGCAGCCACCCCGCGACGAACACCGGGGAGCTGTTTTTT
D: .
V: TRBV4-1
J: TRBJ2-2
size: few

CDR3: CASSLGSKSTGELFF
DNA: TGTGCCAGCAGCTTAGGGTCGAAGAGCACCGGGGAGCTGTTTTTT
D: .
V: TRBV11-3
J: TRBJ2-2
size: .

CDR3: CASRVAPGQRVSSYNSPLHF
DNA: TGTGCCAGCAGAGTAGCTCCGGGACAAAGAGTAAGCTCCTATAATTCACCCCTCCACTTT
D: .
V: TRBV2
J: TRBJ1-6
size: .

CDR3: CASSLDGGSNQPQHF
DNA: TGCGCCAGCAGCCTCGATGGGGGGAGCAATCAGCCCCAGCATTTT
D: .
V: TRBV5-1
J: TRBJ1-5
size: .

CDR3: CATRGQGTDTQYF
DNA: TGTGCCACCAGAGGACAGGGCACAGATACGCAGTATTTT
D: TRBD1
V: TRBV24-1
J: TRBJ2-3
size: once

CDR3: CASSPPSGPYSNQPQHF
DNA: TGTGCCAGCTCACCACCCAGCGGACCATATAGCAATCAGCCCCAGCATTTT
D: .
V: TRBV18
J: TRBJ1-5
size: few

CDR3: CASSLQASYEQYF
DNA: TGTGCCAGCAGCCTACAGGCCTCCTACGAGCAGTACTTC
D: .
V: TRBV7-2
J: TRBJ2-7
size: .

CDR3: CASSLAVRLNTEAFF
DNA: TGTGCCAGCAGCTTAGCTGTCAGATTGAACACTGAAGCTTTCTTT
D: .
V: TRBV11-2
J: TRBJ1-1
size: few

CDR3: CASSQALRANEQFF
DNA: TGCGCCAGCAGCCAAGCCCTGCGGGCCAATGAGCAGTTCTTC
D: .
V: TRBV4-1
J: TRBJ2-1
size: .

CDR3: CASSYADQETQYF
DNA: TGTGCCAGCTCCTACGCGGACCAAGAGACCCAGTACTTC
D: .
V: TRBV18
J: TRBJ2-5
size: .

CDR3: CASSPGLAGGPRNTGELFF
DNA: TGCGCCAGCAGCCCCGGACTAGCGGGAGGGCCGAGGAACACCGGGGAGCTGTTTTTT
D: TRBD2
V: TRBV5-1
J: TRBJ2-2
size: few

CDR3: CASRQYSGSSTDTQYF
DNA: TGTGCCAGCAGACAGTATAGCGGGAGCAGCACAGATACGCAGTATTTT
D: TRBD2
V: TRBV2
J: TRBJ2-3
size: many

CDR3: CASSQDGGYTF
DNA: TGTGCCAGCAGCCAAGACGGGGGCTACACCTTC
D: .
V: TRBV3-1/TRBV3-2
J: TRBJ1-2
size: .

CDR3: CASSPPAGGTSEQYF
DNA: TGTGCCAGCAGCCCTCCGGCGGGCGGAACGTCCGAGCAGTACTTC
D: .
V: TRBV3-1/TRBV3-2
J: TRBJ2-7
size: .

CDR3: CAWSVGMSTDTQYF
DNA: TGTGCCTGGAGTGTTGGCATGAGCACAGATACGCAGTATTTT
D: .
V: TRBV30
J: TRBJ2-3
size: .

CDR3: CASSGVMNTEAFF
DNA: TGTGCCAGCAGCGGAGTCATGAACACTGAAGCTTTCTTT
D: .
V: TRBV13
J: TRBJ1-1
size: .

CDR3: CASSILGGSEQYF
DNA: TGTGCCAGTAGTATATTGGGGGGAAGCGAGCAGTACTTC
D: .
V: TRBV19
J: TRBJ2-7
size: .

CDR3: CASRDRGLEKLFF
DNA: TGTGCCAGTAGGGACAGGGGGTTGGAAAAACTGTTTTTT
D: TRBD1
V: TRBV19
J: TRBJ1-4
size: .

CDR3: CASTDIILGAGGSQPQHF
DNA: TGTGCCAGTACCGATATTATTTTAGGGGCGGGGGGGAGTCAGCCCCAGCATTTT
D: .
V: TRBV19
J: TRBJ1-5
size: .

CDR3: CATSYRGRGTEAFF
DNA: TGTGCCACCAGTTACAGGGGGCGCGGCACTGAAGCTTTCTTT
D: TRBD1
V: TRBV19
J: TRBJ1-1
size: few

CDR3: CASSRAYQGASSYEQYF
DNA: TGTGCCAGCAGCAGGGCCTACCAGGGGGCGAGCTCCTACGAGCAGTACTTC
D: TRBD1
V: TRBV14
J: TRBJ2-7
size: once

CDR3: CASSIGGTGYEQYF
DNA: TGTGCCAGTAGTATCGGAGGGACAGGGTACGAGCAGTACTTC
D: TRBD1
V: TRBV19
J: TRBJ2-7
size: .

CDR3: CASSLVVSGLETQYF
DNA: TGCGCCAGCAGCTTGGTCGTTAGCGGGTTAGAGACCCAGTACTTC
D: TRBD2
V: TRBV5-1
J: TRBJ2-5
size: .

CDR3: CASSPVAGVEQYF
DNA: TGTGCCAGCTCACCTGTGGCGGGAGTAGAGCAGTACTTC
D: TRBD2
V: TRBV18
J: TRBJ2-7
size: .

CDR3: CASSDGGIIQETQYF
DNA: TGTGCCAGCAGCGACGGAGGGATCATCCAAGAGACCCAGTACTTC
D: .
V: TRBV9
J: TRBJ2-5
size: .

CDR3: CASSPKGQNTGELFF
DNA: TGTGCCAGCAGTCCGAAGGGACAGAACACCGGGGAGCTGTTTTTT
D: .
V: TRBV27
J: TRBJ2-2
size: few

CDR3: CASRHPTTPGESTDTQYF
DNA: TGTGCAAGTCGCCACCCAACTACTCCAGGGGAAAGCACAGATACGCAGTATTTT
D: .
V: TRBV12-2
J: TRBJ2-3
size: few

CDR3: CASSIDHPSAGTQYF
DNA: TGTGCCAGTAGTATAGATCATCCTAGCGCGGGGACCCAGTACTTC
D: .
V: TRBV19
J: TRBJ2-5
size: .

CDR3: CASSLAEGTRSEQYF
DNA: TGTGCCAGCAGCTTAGCCGAAGGGACTAGAAGTGAGCAGTACTTC
D: TRBD2
V: TRBV7-9
J: TRBJ2-7
size: .

CDR3: CASSTYEGGYTF
DNA: TGTGCCAGCTCAACCTACGAGGGTGGCTACACCTTC
D: .
V: TRBV18
J: TRBJ1-2
size: .

CDR3: CATSDGRRTMATNEQYF
DNA: TGTGCCACCAGTGATGGGAGACGAACCATGGCCACCAACGAGCAGTACTTC
D: .
V: TRBV24-1
J: TRBJ2-7
size: .

CDR3: CAIGGSTTDTQYF
DNA: TGTGCCATCGGAGGGTCTACCACAGATACGCAGTATTTT
D: .
V: TRBV10-3
J: TRBJ2-3
size: .

CDR3: CASSLREGETQYF
DNA: TGTGCCAGCAGCTTAAGGGAGGGGGAGACCCAGTACTTC
D: TRBD2
V: TRBV7-3
J: TRBJ2-5
size: .

CDR3: CASRQGAGLETQYF
DNA: TGTGCCAGCAGACAGGGGGCAGGTCTAGAGACCCAGTACTTC
D: TRBD1
V: TRBV25-1
J: TRBJ2-5
size: .

CDR3: CAWAHYRVTQGAQYF
DNA: TGTGCCTGGGCCCATTACAGGGTCACCCAGGGGGCCCAGTACTTC
D: TRBD1
V: TRBV30
J: TRBJ2-5
size: .

CDR3: CACRRGGYSSTDTQYF
DNA: TGTGCCTGCCGGCGTGGCGGATACTCTAGCACAGATACGCAGTATTTT
D: .
V: TRBV30
J: TRBJ2-3
size: .

CDR3: CASSQEGVGQGNEKLFF
DNA: TGCGCCAGCAGCCAAGAAGGTGTAGGGCAGGGAAATGAAAAACTGTTTTTT
D: .
V: TRBV4-3
J: TRBJ1-4
size: once

CDR3: CASSLEPGSGELFF
DNA: TGTGCTAGCAGCTTAGAGCCGGGGTCCGGGGAGCTGTTTTTT
D: .
V: TRBV7-7
J: TRBJ2-2
size: .

CDR3: CSASTGGTVSGNTVYF
DNA: TGCAGTGCTAGTACGGGGGGGACAGTCTCTGGAAACACCGTATATTTT
D: TRBD1
V: TRBV20-1
J: TRBJ1-3
size: .

CDR3: CASSPEGTGSYEQYF
DNA: TGTGCCAGCAGTCCAGAAGGGACAGGGTCCTACGAGCAGTACTTC
D: TRBD1
V: TRBV7-2
J: TRBJ2-7
size: .

CDR3: CASMRQLQFF
DNA: TGTGCCAGTATGAGACAGCTGCAGTTCTTC
D: .
V: TRBV19
J: TRBJ2-1
size: .

CDR3: CASSIEGGPETQYF
DNA: TGTGCCAGTAGTATAGAAGGAGGGCCGGAGACCCAGTACTTC
D: .
V: TRBV19
J: TRBJ2-5
size: .

CDR3: CASSMQGGRVISGELFF
DNA: TGTGCCAGTAGCATGCAGGGAGGGCGGGTTATTTCCGGGGAGCTGTTTTTT
D: TRBD2
V: TRBV19
J: TRBJ2-2
size: .

CDR3: CASGSGQGASYNEQFF
DNA: TGTGCTAGTGGTTCCGGACAGGGGGCGTCCTACAATGAGCAGTTCTTC
D: TRBD1
V: TRBV12-5
J: TRBJ2-1
size: .